A selection of T cell receptor beta chains follows, all from one sample in a study of OX40 agonist ivuxolimab in advanced cancers. Assay used: immunoSEQ multiplex PCR; TCRdb lists only in-frame clones, some missing. This table has about 89,000 clones, roughly 88% appearing once. The sequencing used CD4+ or CD8+ T cells sorted from blood, collected in a trial of the OX40 agonist ivuxolimab. Receptor source: an adult with an advanced solid tumor such as melanoma, head and neck, liver or kidney cancer. Both conserved end residues are part of each CDR3. The D gene is left open where the match is weak. Where a row states a size, it is once, few, many or the class of an expanded clone; other rows omit it.

16	-	TRBV6-6	TRBD1	TRBJ2-6	CASAEDRGRGANVLTF	TGTGCCAGCGCCGAGGACAGGGGGCGAGGGGCCAACGTCCTGACTTTC
15	-	TRBV7-2	TRBD2	TRBJ2-2	CASSLSGGDTGELFF	TGTGCCAGCAGCTTGAGCGGGGGGGACACCGGGGAGCTGTTTTTT
14	-	TRBV29-1	-	TRBJ2-1	CSVDANRPINEQFF	TGCAGCGTTGACGCGAACCGACCCATCAATGAGCAGTTCTTC
16	-	TRBV6-1	-	TRBJ2-7	CASSEDWAKTSYEQYF	TGTGCCAGCAGTGAAGATTGGGCGAAGACCTCCTACGAGCAGTACTTC
15	-	TRBV5-1	TRBD1	TRBJ1-6	CASSHGLTGDSPLHF	TGCGCCAGCAGCCATGGTCTGACAGGGGATTCACCCCTCCACTTT
15	-	TRBV9	TRBD1	TRBJ2-2	CASSPRQGETGELFF	TGTGCCAGCAGCCCAAGACAGGGGGAAACCGGGGAGCTGTTTTTT
14	-	TRBV6-1	TRBD1	TRBJ2-3	CASLRDRATDTQYF	TGTGCCAGCCTCCGGGACAGGGCTACAGATACGCAGTATTTT
17	-	TRBV11-2	-	TRBJ2-1	CASSLRGAGASYNEQFF	TGTGCCAGCAGCTTAAGAGGGGCGGGCGCCTCCTACAATGAGCAGTTCTTC
11	few	TRBV30	-	TRBJ1-2	CAWSLNYGYTF	TGTGCCTGGAGCCTGAACTATGGCTACACCTTC
15	-	TRBV18	TRBD1	TRBJ2-1	CASSPIGDRDNEQFF	TGTGCCAGCTCACCGATAGGGGACAGGGACAATGAGCAGTTCTTC
15	many	TRBV6-5	TRBD1	TRBJ1-2	CASTTGGQGNYGYTF	TGTGCCAGCACCACAGGGGGGCAGGGGAACTATGGCTACACCTTC
16	-	TRBV4-2	TRBD1	TRBJ1-2	CASSQGRGQVEVGYTF	TGTGCCAGCAGCCAGGGCAGGGGGCAGGTAGAGGTTGGCTACACCTTC
12	-	TRBV10-3	-	TRBJ2-7	CAISESFYEQYF	TGTGCCATCAGTGAGTCATTCTACGAGCAGTACTTC
14	-	TRBV2	-	TRBJ2-5	CASSRLKAQETQYF	TGTGCCAGCAGTCGCCTGAAGGCACAAGAGACCCAGTACTTC
15	-	TRBV6-5	TRBD1	TRBJ2-1	CASGDRGRGVDEQFF	TGTGCCAGCGGAGACAGGGGACGAGGAGTGGATGAGCAGTTCTTC
14	few	TRBV5-1	TRBD1	TRBJ1-2	CASRLYRGGYGYTF	TGCGCCAGCAGATTATACAGGGGAGGCTATGGCTACACCTTC
16	-	TRBV6-5	-	TRBJ2-5	CASSYSGVTTQETQYF	TGTGCCAGCAGTTACTCGGGGGTGACTACCCAAGAGACCCAGTACTTC